A single sample gave rise to the 8 T cell receptor beta chains below, sequenced in a study of a mutant IDH1 vaccine in newly diagnosed glioma (dated by TCRdb to the early 2020s). Explained via the paper, the time point label denotes: week 23, last vaccination. Every vaccine dose consisted of 300 ug of a 20-mer mutant IDH1 peptide in Montanide, administered subcutaneously together with topical imiquimod. Preparation of the library involved the immunoSEQ multiplex PCR assay. Entries here come from immuneACCESS through TCRdb and include only in-frame sequences with V and J called. Some clones fail to appear in such tables; in the studies checked, an unresolved V gene covers under half of the shortfall, and the cause of the remainder is unknown. The sample yields approximately 50,000 clones; over 70% were counted once. Jointly, the top ten make up roughly 1.5% of the sample. These TCRs are of unknown antigen specificity.

Sample: PBMCs, taken from a glioma patient whose treatment included an IDH1 peptide vaccine. The receptor source for this set is a man in his forties with glioma.

The chain combines TRBV5-4 with TRBJ2-2; TRBD2 agrees at 13 bases. The germline CDR1 and CDR2 sequences are SGHNT and YYREEE (reference sequence). The CDR3 totals 16 residues. J lost 4 bases, V lost 4 bases, and 4 bases had no gene match. For the CDR3, the DNA is TGTGCCAGCAGCCTGGGACTAGCGGGAACCACCGGGGAGCTGTTTTTT. It translates to CASSLGLAGTTGELFF.

The V and J genes are TRBV5-1 and TRBJ2-3; 10 positions match TRBD1. Germline V gene data show CDR1 as SGHRS and CDR2 as YFSETQ. The ends lost 5 bases at V and 0 bases at J; junction bases unmatched: 12. The CDR3 length is 18 residues. CDR3 residues: CASSSTGGGTTSTDTQYF. Written as DNA, the CDR3 is TGCGCCAGCAGTTCGACAGGGGGCGGAACCACTAGCACAGATACGCAGTATTTT.

The rearrangement joins TRBV7-9 to TRBJ2-5; perhaps TRBD1 as D (6 bases). This CDR3 comprises 14 residues. Looked up from germline, CDR1 is SEHNR and CDR2 is FQNEAQ (reference sequence). Trimming took 5 bases from V and 7 from J, leaving 17 bases between them. The chain's CDR3 is CASSLGAAGGTQYF. DNA for the CDR3: TGTGCCAGCAGCCTGGGGGCAGCCGGAGGGACCCAGTACTTC.

V usage is TRBV5-4 and J usage is TRBJ2-5; 7 positions match TRBD1. From germline, CDR1 is SGHNT and CDR2 YYREEE (reference sequence). This CDR3 region has 15 residues. The J segment lost 1 base and the V segment lost 3 bases, leaving 6 bases of the junction unmatched. CDR3 coding DNA: TGTGCCAGCAGCTCGAAGGGGGCGGGCCAAGAGACCCAGTACTTC. Translated, it gives CASSSKGAGQETQYF.

The chain employs TRBV25-1 and TRBJ2-7; TRBD2 might be the D (5 bases). The CDR3 is made up of 14 amino acids. V was shortened by 2 bases and J by 0 bases, with 8 bases between the two germline ends. Germline-derived CDR1 and CDR2 are MGHDK and SYGVNS. The CDR3 DNA reads TGTGCCAGCAGTGAACCGGGGAGCTCCTACGAGCAGTACTTC. Amino acid sequence: CASSEPGSSYEQYF.

This clone was counted once. The CDR3 region has the DNA TGCGCCAGCAGTCAATCGGATGAACCGGGACAGCCCCAGCATTTT. Amino acids: CASSQSDEPGQPQHF. V is TRBV23-1 and J is TRBJ1-5, with unresolved D. TRBV23-1 is an ORF for which the function is uncertain. Trimming pared 0 bases from V and 7 bases from J, leaving 13 bases between. The CDR3 consists of 15 residues.

This chain uses TRBV5-1 with TRBJ1-4; 11 nucleotides line up with TRBD1. J lost 9 bases, V lost 4 bases, and 17 bases had no gene match. This CDR3 contains 18 residues. The germline V gene encodes CDR1 SGHRS and CDR2 YFSETQ. CDR3 bases: TGCGCCAGCAGCGACCCAGGACAGGGGGCTTTTGGGAGGAAAAAACTGTTTTTT. Amino acid sequence: CASSDPGQGAFGRKKLFF.

The chain combines TRBV18 with TRBJ2-2; 8 bases match TRBD1. CDR3 length: 15 residues. Germline trimming cut 3 bases from V and 5 bases from J; bases unmatched to any gene: 5. Germline V gives CDR1 KGHSH, CDR2 LQKENI. Here the CDR3 DNA reads TGTGCCAGCTCACCTCGGACAGGGAGGACCGGGGAGCTGTTTTTT. It encodes CASSPRTGRTGELFF.